The source of this T cell receptor (beta chain) is a study of T-cell reconstitution after alpha-beta-depleted transplantation in children. Study results and limitations: Expanded graft clones numbering several hundred reportedly gave rise to alpha-beta T cells about two months after transplant. Surviving recipient T cells and thymic progenitors produced the high day-60 TCRbeta diversity seen in some patients. T-cell numbers and diversity one year post-transplant derived largely from freshly generated T cells.

The V end was cut by 4 bases, the J end by 7 bases, with 14 bases between. The CDR3 has 15 amino acids. For TCRbeta, the library was prepared with unique molecular identifiers. One entry per CDR3 protein results from TCRdb running MiXCR on the PCR reads. Here the sample spans 580,000 or so distinct CDR3 sequences, roughly 23% being singletons. A note on this clonotype: Its antigen is not known.

The sample consisted of PBMCs, mostly from graft donor cells, taken 360 days after TCRalphabeta/CD19-depleted stem cell transplant. The TCR sequence derives from a boy under two years old who had a stem cell transplant for acute myeloid leukemia, so the T cells may come from the graft donor. The V and J genes are TRBV12-3 or TRBV12-4 and TRBJ1-6, with D uncertain. The CDR3 nucleotides are TGTGCCAGCAGTTCCGAGCGAGGGAGAAATTCACCCCTCCACTTT. It encodes CASSSERGRNSPLHF.